This TCR beta chain was retrieved from a study of response to subunit inactivated influenza vaccine. Notes on the study in general: Authors suggested each seasonal flu vaccination may recruit only limited numbers of new T cells.

In its sample, this clonotype was seen many times. Its antigen is not known. TCRdb called the RT-PCR reads again in MiXCR, with one record for every CDR3 protein. The sample lists under 800,000 distinct CDR3 sequences, approximately 14% occurring once. The germline gives CDR1 LGHNA, CDR2 YSLEER. Between the trimmed V and J ends, which lost 0 bases and 7 bases, there was a span of 18 bases. CDR3 length equals 17 residues. The sequenced sample was PBMCs from blood, obtained 14 to 15 days before vaccination. This clonotype originated in a man aged 50-60 years who received an inactivated influenza vaccine. V usage is TRBV4-3 and J usage is TRBJ1-4; maybe TRBD1 (6 bases). CDR3 sequence: CASSQDQDLDRGEKLFF. The CDR3 region has the DNA TGCGCCAGCAGCCAAGACCAAGATCTGGACAGAGGTGAAAAACTGTTTTTT.